Each of the 12 T cell receptor beta chains below was sequenced from the same sample in a study of blood T cell repertoires in COVID-19. The repertoire was sequenced with immunoSEQ multiplex PCR; TCRdb's copy has only in-frame clones and lacks some. The sample shows 90,000 to 120,000 clones, 80% to 85% of them seen only once. Sequencing was done on a sample of peripheral blood. The receptors stem from a man between 70 and 80 years old with acute or convalescent COVID-19.

The chain carries TRBV2 and TRBJ2-7; D might be TRBD1 (5 bases). V was shortened by 0 bases and J by 3 bases, with 9 bases between the two germline ends. CDR3 length equals 14 residues. Germline V gene data show CDR1 as SNHLY and CDR2 as FYNNEI. CDR3 protein: CASSEALQGYEQYF. The CDR3 DNA follows: TGTGCCAGCAGTGAAGCGCTGCAGGGCTACGAGCAGTACTTC.

This chain joins TRBV12-3 or TRBV12-4 and TRBJ1-5; D is unresolved. The CDR3 sequence is 13 residues long. The V and J ends lost 3 bases and 4 bases respectively, with 7 bases between them. The CDR3 spells CASSFAANQPQHF. CDR3 in DNA: TGTGCCAGCAGTTTCGCGGCTAATCAGCCCCAGCATTTT.

V and J are TRBV9 and TRBJ1-3; unclear D gene. The V gene lost 0 bases and the J gene lost 0 bases, with 10 bases spanning the gap. From germline, CDR1 is SGDLS and CDR2 YYNGEE. The CDR3 totals 16 residues. CDR3 in DNA: TGTGCCAGCAGCGTAGAGTTGGTCAGCTCTGGAAACACCATATATTTT. Its translation is CASSVELVSSGNTIYF. Filled out from reference TRBV9 and TRBJ1-3, the complete variable domain reads DSGVTQTPKHLITATGQRVTLRCSPRSGDLSVYWYQQSLDQGLQFLIQYYNGEERAKGNILERFSAQQFPDLHSELNLSSLELGDSALYFCASSVELVSSGNTIYFGEGSWLTVV.

Only one count was recorded for this clone. This chain links TRBV18 with TRBJ1-1; TRBD1 matches 7 bases. This CDR3 is built from 14 residues. Germline trimming cut 3 bases from V and 0 bases from J; bases unmatched to any gene: 1. Germline CDR1 and CDR2: KGHSH and LQKENI. CDR3 DNA: TGTGCCAGCTCACCGGACAGGATGAACACTGAAGCTTTCTTT. Translating gives CASSPDRMNTEAFF.

The chain links TRBV5-1 to TRBJ2-7, with D tentatively TRBD2 (5 bases). Germline CDR1 is SGHRS and CDR2 is YFSETQ. V gave up 0 bases and J gave up 4 bases, with 20 bases separating them. CDR3 length equals 17 residues. CDR3 in DNA: TGCGCCAGCAGCTTGGGGTCGGGAAAACGAGGCGGGTACGAGCAGTACTTC. As protein: CASSLGSGKRGGYEQYF. Variable domain in full (rest from reference TRBV5-1 and TRBJ2-7): KAGVTQTPRYLIKTRGQQVTLSCSPISGHRSVSWYQQTPGQGLQFLFEYFSETQRNKGNFPGRFSGRQFSNSRSEMNVSTLELGDSALYLCASSLGSGKRGGYEQYFGPGTRLTVT.

This clone was detected only a few times. The chain recombines TRBV24-1 with TRBJ2-1, with TRBD2 identical over 9 bases. The CDR3 runs 15 residues. CDR1 and CDR2 from the germline V gene are KGHDR and SFDVKD. The V segment lost 12 bases and the J segment 5 bases; nucleotides outside the gene matches: 13. CDR3 bases: TGTGCCGCCGGCGGGGGGGCCGGATTCGACAATGAGCAGTTCTTC. It translates to CAAGGGAGFDNEQFF.

This clone was observed once. The chain has TRBV20-1 and TRBJ2-1; the D gene is possibly TRBD2 (6 bases). CDR1 and CDR2 from the germline V gene are DFQATT and SNEGSKA (reference sequence). There are 11 residues in the CDR3. The DNA of the CDR3 is TGCAGCCCTGCGCGGGGCGATGAGCAGTTCTTC. Amino acid sequence: CSPARGDEQFF.

This clone was recorded only once. In nucleotides, the CDR3 is TGTGCCAGCAGCGGTGACAGCTATGGCTACACCTTC. It codes for CASSGDSYGYTF. This sequence joins TRBV3-1 (or the pseudogene TRBV3-2) and TRBJ1-2; perhaps TRBD1 as D (5 bases). Between the trimmed V and J ends, which lost 5 bases and 4 bases, there was a span of 8 bases. The CDR3 totals 12 residues. Germline V gene sequence: CDR1 LGHDT, CDR2 YNNKEL (reference sequence).

The chain has TRBV6-1 and TRBJ2-1, with D maybe TRBD2 (6 bases). From germline, CDR1 is MNHNS and CDR2 SASEGT. This CDR3 spans 14 amino acids. V lost 2 bases and J lost 4, with 9 bases in between. For the CDR3, the DNA is TGTGCCAGCAGTGAATCGGGAGAATACAATGAGCAGTTCTTC. Translation gives CASSESGEYNEQFF.

The V gene is TRBV7-2, the J gene TRBJ1-1; D perhaps matches TRBD1 (6 bases). The germline V and J ends were trimmed by 5 bases and 2 bases, with 15 bases remaining between them. This CDR3 is built from 15 residues. Germline V CDR1 and CDR2: SGHTA, FQGNSA. The CDR3 DNA follows: TGTGCCAGCAGCATCGACAGGATGAAAAACACTGAAGCTTTCTTT. The encoded protein is CASSIDRMKNTEAFF.

This clone was found a few times. The V gene is TRBV27, the J gene TRBJ1-5; 7 bases align to TRBD1. J lost 3 bases, V lost 6 bases, and 8 bases had no gene match. Germline V gives CDR1 MNHEY, CDR2 SMNVEV (reference sequence). The CDR3 length is 15 residues. The CDR3 nucleotides are TGTGCCAGCAGATTGAGGACAGGCACCAATCAGCCCCAGCATTTT. The encoded protein is CASRLRTGTNQPQHF.

The chain uses TRBV7-3 and TRBJ2-7; maybe TRBD2 (5 bases). Germline CDR1 SGHTA, CDR2 FQGTGA. The V and J ends lost 0 bases and 2 bases respectively, with 8 bases between them. The CDR3 is 14 residues long. Here the CDR3 DNA reads TGTGCCAGCAGCTTAACAGGGCGGGCCTACGAGCAGTACTTC. Amino acid sequence: CASSLTGRAYEQYF.